The entry below describes one T cell receptor (beta chain). This CDR3 region has 14 residues. Germline V gene data show CDR1 as MNHEY and CDR2 as SVGAGI. Trimming took off 6 bases at V and 2 bases at J, with 13 bases between the two ends. The sample is drawn from a study of cytomegalovirus exposure and HLA in healthy donors. Across the study: HLA-typed donors contributed around 82 million unique TCRs, which were held in an early data release. Out of several hundred genotyped donors, roughly 78% belonged to the Caucasian-associated ancestry cluster.

The PCR had 60 Vbeta and 13 Jbeta primers. Original handling: Approximately 87 million unique TCR beta chains, 9 million to 12 million shared, were counted in a later analysis. Measured with immunoSEQ multiplex PCR; TCRdb has only the in-frame clones, and not every one. V, J and clone size derive from that table, while D and trimming were established from the DNA sequence. The sample has 90,000 to 100,000 clones, over 60% seen once. The source of this sequence is a boy aged 5-17 years in good health and CMV-seropositive. The V gene is TRBV6-5, the J gene TRBJ1-2; D gene ambiguous. Sequenced input: PBMCs. Here the CDR3 reads CASRPYGGNYGYTF. The CDR3 nucleotides are TGTGCCAGCAGACCCTACGGAGGGAACTATGGCTACACCTTC.